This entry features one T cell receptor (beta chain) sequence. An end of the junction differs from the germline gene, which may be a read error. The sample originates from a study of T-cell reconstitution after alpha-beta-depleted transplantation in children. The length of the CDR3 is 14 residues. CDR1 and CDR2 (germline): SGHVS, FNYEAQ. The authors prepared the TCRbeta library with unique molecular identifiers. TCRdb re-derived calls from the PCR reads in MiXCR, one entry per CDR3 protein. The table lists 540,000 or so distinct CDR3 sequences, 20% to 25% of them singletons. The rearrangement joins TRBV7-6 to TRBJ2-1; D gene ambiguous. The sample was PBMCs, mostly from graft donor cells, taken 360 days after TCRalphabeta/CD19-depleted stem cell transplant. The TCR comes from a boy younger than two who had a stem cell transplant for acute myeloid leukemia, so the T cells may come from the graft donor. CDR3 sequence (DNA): TGTGCCAGCAGCCCCGGGTCCTCCTTCAATGAGCAGTTCTTC. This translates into CASSPGSSFNEQFF.